What follows describes a single TCR beta chain. What it recognizes is unknown. CDR1 and CDR2 (germline): LGHNT, FRNRAP. CDR3 length equals 12 residues. Trimming took 6 bases from V and 0 from J, leaving 6 bases between them. This sample is drawn from a study of cytomegalovirus exposure and HLA in healthy donors. Use of 60 Vbeta and 13 Jbeta primers characterized the PCR. Under the authors' procedure: In a later analysis, 10 million to 11 million of some 80 million unique beta chains occurred in at least two donors. The data were produced by immunoSEQ multiplex PCR, yet TCRdb's version contains in-frame clones alone and is incomplete. D and trimming were read from the DNA, whereas the V and J calls and clone size are those reported in that table. This table has over 60,000 clones, roughly 70% appearing once. Study-wide points: CMV serostatus was the only recorded immune exposure for donors. When presence/absence was analysed, sequencing depth was taken to be roughly uniform across donors.

This TCR came from a man in his sixties or seventies in good health and CMV-seronegative. The sample taken for sequencing was PBMCs. The chain couples TRBV12-5 to TRBJ2-7, with D unresolved. CDR3 protein: CASGPSSYEQYF. In nucleotides, the CDR3 is TGTGCTAGTGGACCGAGCTCCTACGAGCAGTACTTC.